This T cell receptor (beta chain) emerged from a study of blood T cell repertoires in COVID-19. V was cut by 3 bases and J by 2 bases, with 9 bases left in between. This CDR3 comprises 13 residues. Germline assignment: CDR1 SGHDT and CDR2 YYEEEE. Generated by immunoSEQ multiplex PCR, the TCRdb table keeps only in-frame clones and is missing some. The repertoire holds hundreds of thousands of clones, with roughly nine tenths as singletons. Sequenced: peripheral blood. This TCR was recovered from a woman aged 45 to 65 with COVID-19, enrolled during active disease. V gene TRBV5-6 combines with J gene TRBJ2-7; weak D call: TRBD1 (5 bases). This chain's CDR3 is CASSSGHPYEQYF. The CDR3 DNA sequence: TGTGCCAGCAGCTCAGGACATCCCTACGAGCAGTACTTC.